One sample yielded the 26 T cell receptor beta chains listed below, sequenced in a study of T cell responses to AZD1222 COVID-19 vaccine. The data were produced by immunoSEQ multiplex PCR, yet TCRdb's version contains in-frame clones alone and is incomplete. The sample contains some 140,000 clones, around 90% of which appear only once. The sample consisted of peripheral blood, taken 28 days after the second AZD1222 dose. Receptor source: an adult who received the AZD1222 COVID-19 vaccine.

The CDR3, as DNA: TGTGCCAGCAGCTCCGCGGGAGCTCGGGAATACGAGCAGTACTTC. It is translated as CASSSAGAREYEQYF. This chain joins TRBV28 and TRBJ2-7; TRBD2 matches at 7 bases. The junction had 12 bases not matched to a gene; V was cut back by 6 bases and J by 4 bases. This CDR3 is built from 15 residues. Germline CDR1 reads MDHEN; CDR2 reads SYDVKM.

The rearrangement joins TRBV6-4 to TRBJ2-2, with 9 bases lining up with TRBD1. Germline values: CDR1 MRHNA, CDR2 SNTAGT. This CDR3 comprises 15 residues. V was pared by 5 bases and J by 3 bases, with 4 bases of the junction left unmatched. CDR3 bases: TGTGCCAGCAGTCCCCGACAGGGGGACACCGGGGAGCTGTTTTTT. Translation: CASSPRQGDTGELFF.

The chain joins TRBV27 to TRBJ2-7, with D perhaps matching TRBD2 (6 bases). The V gene lost 4 bases and the J gene lost 3 bases, with 10 bases spanning the gap. The CDR3 runs to 13 residues. CDR1 MNHEY and CDR2 SMNVEV come from the germline V gene (reference sequence). CDR3 in DNA: TGTGCCAGCAGTTCCGGAGGGAACTACGAGCAGTACTTC. It is translated as CASSSGGNYEQYF.

The chain is built from TRBV9 and TRBJ2-6, with D hard to call. This CDR3 contains 15 residues. In germline, CDR1 is SGDLS, CDR2 YYNGEE. V was trimmed by 3 bases and J by 4 bases, leaving 11 bases between them. The CDR3 region has the DNA TGTGCCAGCAGCGCGGCGGTACCAGGGGCCAACGTCCTGACTTTC. It translates to CASSAAVPGANVLTF.

The chain links TRBV15 to TRBJ1-2, with TRBD1 identical over 7 bases. Germline-derived CDR1 and CDR2 are LNHNV and YYDKDF (reference sequence). CDR3 length: 13 amino acids. Germline trimming cut 1 base from V and 6 bases from J; bases unmatched to any gene: 2. For the CDR3, the DNA is TGTGCCACCAGCAGAGGACAGGGCGATGGCTACACCTTC. Translated, it gives CATSRGQGDGYTF.

The V call is TRBV5-1, the J call TRBJ1-3; no firm D call. V was pared by 0 bases and J by 0 bases, with 7 bases between. The CDR3 extends over 15 amino acids. The V gene's germline CDR1 is SGHRS and CDR2 YFSETQ. The CDR3 region has the DNA TGCGCCAGCAGCTTGGGGCAGATCTCTGGAAACACCATATATTTT. Residues: CASSLGQISGNTIYF.

The genes are TRBV2 and TRBJ1-2, with 7 bases that match TRBD1. The germline gives CDR1 SNHLY, CDR2 FYNNEI. V was clipped by 5 bases and J by 7 bases; unmatched bases: 7. The CDR3 extends over 13 amino acids. In DNA, the CDR3 is TGTGCCAGCAGTAGACAGGGCAGGTTTGGCTACACCTTC. It translates to CASSRQGRFGYTF.

The rearrangement joins TRBV11-3 to TRBJ2-2; possible D gene TRBD1, 6 bases. CDR3 length equals 16 residues. V lost 7 bases and J lost 3, with 18 bases in between. CDR1 is SGHNT and CDR2 is YENEEA in the germline V gene. The CDR3 protein is CASIQGQGVHTGELFF. The CDR3 nucleotides are TGTGCCAGCATCCAGGGGCAGGGTGTACACACCGGGGAGCTGTTTTTT.

This clone was seen just once. The V and J genes are TRBV6-5 and TRBJ1-2, with D perhaps TRBD1 (5 bases). The CDR3 is 11 residues long. Germline values: CDR1 MNHEY, CDR2 SVGAGI. Trimming took 6 bases from V and 4 from J, leaving 6 bases between them. CDR3 residues: CASSDSYGYTF. The CDR3, as DNA: TGTGCCAGCAGCGACAGCTATGGCTACACCTTC.

The rearrangement links TRBV29-1 to TRBJ2-3; tentatively, D is TRBD2 (6 bases). The CDR3 sequence is 16 residues long. The V end lost 0 bases, the J end lost 2 bases, and 15 bases lay between the germline ends. The germline CDR1 and CDR2 sequences are SQVTM and ANQGSEA. The CDR3 sequence is CSVEEGGYGDTDTQYF. DNA for the CDR3: TGCAGCGTTGAAGAGGGGGGTTACGGGGACACAGATACGCAGTATTTT.

The count of this clone is one. The chain is built from TRBV4-1 and TRBJ1-2; D is undetermined. Looked up from germline, CDR1 is MGHRA and CDR2 is YSYEKL. The CDR3 has 15 amino acids. V was shortened by 0 bases and J by 7 bases, with 15 bases between the two germline ends. CDR3 sequence reads: CASSQESSASLGYTF. The CDR3 bases are TGCGCCAGCAGCCAAGAATCCTCCGCGAGCCTTGGCTACACCTTC.

V is TRBV11-2 and J is TRBJ1-6; weak D call: TRBD1 (5 bases). The ends were cut back, 6 bases at V and 0 bases at J, with 18 bases in the middle. There are 18 residues in the CDR3. Per the germline V gene, CDR1 is SGHAT and CDR2 is FQNNGV. The CDR3 DNA is TGTGCCAGCAGTTTGCGCCAGGGCGGGAGCTCCTATAATTCACCCCTCCACTTT. It translates to CASSLRQGGSSYNSPLHF.

V usage is TRBV29-1 and J usage is TRBJ1-3; D is possibly TRBD1 (6 bases). The V gene's germline CDR1 is SQVTM and CDR2 ANQGSEA. The CDR3 has 16 amino acids. V shed 7 bases and J shed 0 bases, with 19 bases lying between them. The CDR3 reads CSEIKSQGGSGNTIYF. The CDR3 DNA sequence: TGCAGCGAGATAAAGTCACAGGGCGGCTCTGGAAACACCATATATTTT.

The table lists this clone with a count of one. The chain is built from TRBV3-1 (or the pseudogene TRBV3-2) and TRBJ1-3; D is undetermined. Between the trimmed V and J ends, which lost 4 bases and 0 bases, there was a span of 10 bases. The CDR3 spans 15 residues. Germline V lookup: CDR1 LGHDT, CDR2 YNNKEL (reference sequence). The CDR3 loop is CASSPDSASGNTIYF. CDR3 nucleotides: TGTGCCAGCAGCCCCGATTCTGCCTCTGGAAACACCATATATTTT.

The gene calls are TRBV5-1 and TRBJ1-1, with D possibly being TRBD1 (5 bases). The CDR3 has 15 amino acids. Germline CDR1 reads SGHRS; CDR2 reads YFSETQ. V lost 0 bases and J 1 base, leaving 10 bases between the germline ends. The CDR3 loop is CASSLVVGTNTEAFF. The CDR3, as DNA: TGCGCCAGCAGCTTGGTTGTGGGGACGAACACTGAAGCTTTCTTT.

V gene TRBV6-2 or TRBV6-3 combines with J gene TRBJ2-1; possibly TRBD1 for D (6 bases). Trimming shortened V by 6 bases and J by 11 bases, and 11 bases separated the two germline ends. Looked up from germline, CDR1 is MNHEY and CDR2 is SVGEGT. The CDR3 loop spans 11 amino acids. The CDR3, as DNA: TGTGCCAGCAGATACAGGGTAAAGCAGTTCTTC. Translated, it gives CASRYRVKQFF.

The chain employs TRBV5-8 and TRBJ1-6; the D gene is possibly TRBD1 (5 bases). V was cut by 0 bases and J by 9 bases, with 19 bases left in between. Per germline, CDR1 SGHTS and CDR2 YDEGEE. CDR3 length: 17 residues. The CDR3 sequence is CASSLGGATDGGSPLHF. The DNA of the CDR3 is TGTGCCAGCAGCTTGGGTGGGGCGACGGACGGGGGTTCACCCCTCCACTTT.

Worth noting for this clone: The junction departs from the called germline gene at one end, perhaps through a read error. The rearrangement uses TRBV7-7 and TRBJ1-6, with D maybe TRBD1 (5 bases). The germline CDR1 and CDR2 sequences are SSHAT and FNYEAQ (reference sequence). The CDR3 loop spans 16 amino acids. Here the CDR3 DNA reads TGTGCTAGCAGCTTATCCTGGCCCAAGAGGGACTCACCCCTCCACTTT. It codes for CASSLSWPKRDSPLHF. Full variable domain (remainder filled in from reference TRBV7-7 and TRBJ1-6): GAGVSQSPRYKVTKRGQDVTLRCDPISSHATLYWYQQALGQGPEFLTYFNYEAQPDKSGLPSDRFSAERPEGSISTLTIQRTEQRDSAMYRCASSLSWPKRDSPLHFGNGTRLTVT.

The chain recombines TRBV5-6 with TRBJ2-2; 10 positions match TRBD2. Losses at the gene ends were 2 bases for V and 1 base for J; bases not matched to a gene: 2. Germline V gene data show CDR1 as SGHDT and CDR2 as YYEEEE. The CDR3 has 16 residues. The CDR3 DNA follows: TGTGCCAGCAGCTTACTAGCGGGGCTGAACACCGGGGAGCTGTTTTTT. Translated, it gives CASSLLAGLNTGELFF.

The J gene is TRBJ1-3, the V gene TRBV6-5; TRBD1 is a possible D gene (5 bases). The germline V gene encodes CDR1 MNHEY and CDR2 SVGAGI. The length of the CDR3 is 15 residues. V was trimmed by 0 bases and J by 3 bases, leaving 9 bases between them. In DNA, the CDR3 is TGTGCCAGCAGTTACTCGAGGACAAATGGAAACACCATATATTTT. Translated: CASSYSRTNGNTIYF.

This clone showed up just a few times. V gene TRBV9 combines with J gene TRBJ2-1, with 10 bases fitting TRBD2. The CDR3 is 15 amino acids. V lost 4 bases and J lost 0; bases outside the gene matches: 1. Germline V gives CDR1 SGDLS, CDR2 YYNGEE. DNA of the CDR3: TGTGCCAGCAGCCCTAGCGGGAGCTCCTACAATGAGCAGTTCTTC. As protein: CASSPSGSSYNEQFF.

The chain carries TRBV7-9 and TRBJ1-6, with TRBD1 identical over 7 bases. The germline V gene encodes CDR1 SEHNR and CDR2 FQNEAQ (reference sequence). V shed 3 bases, J shed 5 bases, and the junction held 4 bases outside the gene matches. CDR3 length: 15 amino acids. The CDR3 loop reads CASSLTGTDNSPLHF. CDR3 sequence (DNA): TGTGCCAGCAGCTTGACCGGGACAGATAATTCACCCCTCCACTTT.

The V and J genes are TRBV18 and TRBJ1-5; TRBD1 is a possible D gene (6 bases). This CDR3 comprises 15 residues. V lost 3 bases and J 1 base, leaving 10 bases between the germline ends. Germline V CDR1 and CDR2: KGHSH, LQKENI. The CDR3 nucleotides read TGTGCCAGCTCACCTGGGACATTAAGCAATCAGCCCCAGCATTTT. Amino acid sequence: CASSPGTLSNQPQHF.

V is TRBV13 and J is TRBJ1-2; the match to TRBD1 covers 8 bases. The CDR3 consists of 12 residues. The ends lost 5 bases at V and 4 bases at J; junction bases unmatched: 0. CDR1 is PRHDT and CDR2 is FYEKMQ in the germline V gene (reference sequence). The CDR3: CASSQGAYGYTF. DNA of the CDR3: TGTGCCAGCAGCCAGGGGGCCTATGGCTACACCTTC.

V and J are TRBV5-8 and TRBJ2-1; 13 bases map to TRBD2. The CDR3 is 15 amino acids. Germline V lookup: CDR1 SGHTS, CDR2 YDEGEE. V gave up 5 bases and J gave up 5 bases; unmatched junction bases: 4. CDR3 loop: CASRGLAGMHNEQFF. The CDR3 coding sequence is TGTGCCAGCAGGGGACTAGCGGGGATGCACAATGAGCAGTTCTTC.

This clone was counted only a few times. CDR3 in DNA: TGTGCCAGCAGTAGTCCCAGGGAGGGAAACACCATATATTTT. Protein sequence: CASSSPREGNTIYF. The chain has TRBV6-5 and TRBJ1-3, with D perhaps TRBD1 (5 bases). The CDR3 has 14 residues. Germline loops: CDR1 MNHEY, CDR2 SVGAGI. Trimming left V 5 bases short and J 4 bases short, with 12 bases between.